Here is one T cell receptor beta chain with its context. The antigen is undetermined. This specimen comes from a study of cytomegalovirus exposure and HLA in healthy donors. Study information: Earlier results showed roughly 110 million unique TCR beta sequences derived from roughly 200 million T cells.

Both 60 Vbeta primers and 13 Jbeta primers went into the PCR. In the study's own analysis: Some 80 million unique TCR beta chains, 8.5 million to 14 million shared, were counted in a later analysis. Assay: immunoSEQ multiplex PCR; the TCRdb copy retains only in-frame clones and omits some. The D gene and trimming were derived from the DNA, and the V and J assignments and clone size from that table. The sample comprises some 150,000 clones, approximately 83% of which are singletons, and 4% to 5% rests with the top ten. In germline, CDR1 is MGHRA, CDR2 YSYEKL. The CDR3 extends over 16 amino acids. Trimming took 3 bases from V and 9 from J; bases not matched to a gene: 13. Study-wide points: A previous analysis found most TCR beta V segments productive roughly 87% or roughly 30% of the time.

The source material was PBMCs. The gene calls are TRBV4-1 and TRBJ2-1; TRBD2 matches 8 bases. This TCR derives from a man between 35 and 55 years old in good health and CMV-seropositive. This CDR3 is CASSHQSGGVQVEQFF. The CDR3 DNA is TGCGCCAGCAGCCACCAAAGCGGGGGCGTTCAGGTTGAGCAGTTCTTC.